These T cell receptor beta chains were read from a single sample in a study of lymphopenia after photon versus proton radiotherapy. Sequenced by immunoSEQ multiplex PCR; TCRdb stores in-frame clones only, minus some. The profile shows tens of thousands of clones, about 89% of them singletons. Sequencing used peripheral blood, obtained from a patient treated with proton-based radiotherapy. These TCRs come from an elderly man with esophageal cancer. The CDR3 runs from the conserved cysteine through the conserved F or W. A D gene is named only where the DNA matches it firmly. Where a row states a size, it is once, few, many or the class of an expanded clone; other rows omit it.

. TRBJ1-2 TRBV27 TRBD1 CASSLGQGGYYGYTF TGTGCCAGCAGTCTCGGACAGGGCGGCTACTATGGCTACACCTTC
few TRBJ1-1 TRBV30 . CAWSPFDTEAFF TGTGCCTGGAGCCCGTTTGACACTGAAGCTTTCTTT
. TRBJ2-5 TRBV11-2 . CASSFGESETQYF TGTGCCAGCAGCTTCGGAGAGTCGGAGACCCAGTACTTC
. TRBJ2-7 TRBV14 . CASSPRTGSSYEQYF TGTGCCAGCAGCCCCCGGACCGGGAGCTCCTACGAGCAGTACTTC
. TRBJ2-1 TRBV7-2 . CASSLGGISSYNEQFF TGTGCCAGCAGCTTAGGGGGGATTAGCTCCTACAATGAGCAGTTCTTC
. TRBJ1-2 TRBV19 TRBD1 CASSKQGNYGYTF TGTGCCAGTAGTAAACAGGGGAACTATGGCTACACCTTC
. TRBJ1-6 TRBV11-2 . CASSARTDGNSPLHF TGTGCCAGCAGCGCACGGACAGACGGGAATTCACCCCTCCACTTT
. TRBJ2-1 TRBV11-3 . CASSAGYNEQFF TGTGCCAGCAGCGCCGGGTACAATGAGCAGTTCTTC
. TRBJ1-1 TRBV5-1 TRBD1 CASVLSGTGSTEAFF TGCGCCAGCGTACTAAGTGGGACAGGGAGTACTGAAGCTTTCTTT
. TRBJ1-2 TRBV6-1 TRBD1 CASSVFKGALGYTF TGTGCCAGCAGTGTCTTCAAGGGGGCGCTTGGCTACACCTTC
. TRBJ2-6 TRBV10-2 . CATPGRTGGENSGANVLTF TGCGCCACCCCCGGCCGGACGGGCGGGGAGAACTCTGGGGCCAACGTCCTGACTTTC
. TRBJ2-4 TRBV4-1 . CASSSDGSKNIQYF TGCGCCAGCAGCTCTGACGGGAGTAAAAACATTCAGTACTTC
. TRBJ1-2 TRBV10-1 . CASSDYGYTF TGCGCCAGCAGTGACTATGGCTACACCTTC
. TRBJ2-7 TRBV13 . CASTEGGTRYEQYF TGTGCCAGCACCGAGGGGGGCACACGCTACGAGCAGTACTTC
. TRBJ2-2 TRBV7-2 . CASSITGTTLFF TGTGCCAGCAGCATAACCGGGACGACGCTGTTTTTT
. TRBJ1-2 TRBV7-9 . CASSLAWGNYGYTF TGTGCCAGCAGCTTAGCCTGGGGAAACTATGGCTACACCTTC
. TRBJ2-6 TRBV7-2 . CASSWTSSSGANVLTF TGTGCCAGCAGCTGGACGTCGAGCTCTGGGGCCAACGTCCTGACTTTC
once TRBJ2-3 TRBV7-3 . CASSPFGYTDTQYF TGTGCCAGCAGCCCCTTTGGGTACACAGATACGCAGTATTTT
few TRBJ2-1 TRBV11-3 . CASSSMTDNEQFF TGTGCCAGCAGCTCAATGACAGACAATGAGCAGTTCTTC
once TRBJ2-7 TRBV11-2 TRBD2 CASSFSGRPSYEQYF TGTGCCAGCAGCTTCAGCGGGAGGCCCTCCTACGAGCAGTACTTC
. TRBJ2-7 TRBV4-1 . CASSQDPSWDSYEQYF TGCGCCAGCAGCCAAGATCCTAGTTGGGACTCCTACGAGCAGTACTTC
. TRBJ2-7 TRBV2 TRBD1 CASSRPGQALFEQYF TGTGCCAGCAGCCGACCGGGACAGGCCCTGTTCGAGCAGTACTTC
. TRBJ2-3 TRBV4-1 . CASSQEMVAVWVDTDTQYF TGCGCCAGCAGCCAAGAAATGGTAGCGGTATGGGTAGACACAGATACGCAGTATTTT
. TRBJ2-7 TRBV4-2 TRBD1 CASSQSNRGAPYEQYF TGTGCCAGCAGCCAATCCAACAGGGGCGCACCCTACGAGCAGTACTTC
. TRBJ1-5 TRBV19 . CATAPQGNQPQHF TGTGCCACCGCGCCTCAGGGAAATCAGCCCCAGCATTTT
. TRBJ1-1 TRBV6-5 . CATRLIDRNTEAFF TGTGCCACCCGTCTTATTGACAGGAACACTGAAGCTTTCTTT
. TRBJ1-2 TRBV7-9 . CASSFTSLLSYGYTF TGTGCCAGCAGCTTTACAAGTCTCCTTAGCTATGGCTACACCTTC
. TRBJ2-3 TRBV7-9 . CASSLGGNPTDTQYF TGTGCCAGCAGCTTAGGGGGCAACCCCACAGATACGCAGTATTTT
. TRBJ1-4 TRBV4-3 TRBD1 CASSQGTGFVEKLFF TGCGCCAGCAGCCAAGGGACAGGGTTCGTTGAAAAACTGTTTTTT
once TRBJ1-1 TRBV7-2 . CASSLVGQGDTEAFF TGTGCCAGCAGCTTAGTTGGGCAGGGAGACACTGAAGCTTTCTTT
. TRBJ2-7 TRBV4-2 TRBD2 CASSQAGTSGGAVYEQYF TGTGCCAGCAGCCAAGCCGGGACTAGCGGGGGGGCCGTCTACGAGCAGTACTTC
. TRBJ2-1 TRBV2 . CASRAISVLSSYNEQFF TGTGCCAGCAGAGCCATAAGTGTCTTGAGCTCCTACAATGAGCAGTTCTTC
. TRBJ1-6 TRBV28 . CASRLAAGWDSPLHF TGTGCCAGCAGGCTGGCCGCGGGTTGGGATTCACCCCTCCACTTT
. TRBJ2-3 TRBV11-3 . CASSFRIGISTDTQYF TGTGCCAGCAGCTTTAGAATCGGGATAAGCACAGATACGCAGTATTTT
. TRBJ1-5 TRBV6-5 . CASSQGGQPQHF TGTGCCAGCAGTCAAGGGGGTCAGCCCCAGCATTTT
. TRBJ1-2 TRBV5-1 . CASSLVPGGNYGYTF TGCGCCAGCAGCTTGGTTCCGGGGGGAAACTATGGCTACACCTTC
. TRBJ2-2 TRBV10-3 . CAIRRKEGSGELFF TGTGCCATCAGGAGAAAAGAAGGCTCCGGGGAGCTGTTTTTT
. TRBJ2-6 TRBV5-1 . CASSPTDSGANVLTF TGCGCCAGCAGCCCAACAGACTCTGGGGCCAACGTCCTGACTTTC
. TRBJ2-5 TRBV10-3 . CAISYDTPGAQYF TGTGCCATCAGTTATGACACTCCCGGGGCCCAGTACTTC
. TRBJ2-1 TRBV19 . CASSIAGGRSYNEQFF TGTGCCAGTAGTATAGCCGGGGGCCGCTCCTACAATGAGCAGTTCTTC
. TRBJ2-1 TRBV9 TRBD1 CASSALPGQGIGEQFF TGTGCCAGCAGCGCACTCCCGGGACAGGGGATAGGGGAGCAGTTCTTC
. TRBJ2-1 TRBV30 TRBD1 CAWSGTGGNEQFF TGTGCCTGGAGCGGGACAGGTGGCAATGAGCAGTTCTTC
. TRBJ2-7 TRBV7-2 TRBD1 CASSFGQGLYEQYF TGTGCCAGCAGCTTCGGACAGGGTCTGTACGAGCAGTACTTC
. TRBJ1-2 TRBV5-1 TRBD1 CASSSGQAFGDAYGYTF TGCGCCAGCAGCTCAGGACAGGCCTTCGGGGACGCTTATGGCTACACCTTC
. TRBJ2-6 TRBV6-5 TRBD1 CASSLQGVGANVLTF TGTGCCAGCAGCTTACAGGGGGTCGGGGCCAACGTCCTGACTTTC
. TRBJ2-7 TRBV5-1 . CASSPMIRQGSEQYF TGCGCCAGCAGCCCTATGATCCGGCAGGGTTCCGAGCAGTACTTC
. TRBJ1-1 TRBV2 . CASSAGPNTEAFF TGTGCCAGCAGTGCTGGGCCGAACACTGAAGCTTTCTTT
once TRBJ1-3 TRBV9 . CASSNPSEDTIYF TGTGCCAGCAGTAACCCCTCAGAGGACACCATATATTTT
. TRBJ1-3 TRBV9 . CASSVTGSGNTIYF TGTGCCAGCAGCGTAACCGGCTCTGGAAACACCATATATTTT
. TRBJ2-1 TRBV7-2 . CASSFDGPGASNEQFF TGTGCCAGCAGCTTTGATGGTCCGGGGGCGAGCAATGAGCAGTTCTTC
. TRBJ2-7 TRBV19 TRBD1 CASRMGQSYEQYF TGTGCCAGTAGGATGGGACAGAGCTACGAGCAGTACTTC